The source of this TCR beta chain is a study of blood T cell repertoires in COVID-19. Study in general: Samples of COVID-19 (acute and convalescent) were obtained from the United States, Italy and Spain. PBMCs, B-cell-depleted T cells, or T cells provided the cDNA or gDNA that made up the material.

The table lists this clone with a count of one. Original analysis: The authors estimated nucleated cell counts from reference gene primer amplification. Method: immunoSEQ multiplex PCR; TCRdb's copy keeps in-frame clones and lacks some. V, J and clone size are taken as reported in that table, and D and trimming were inferred from the DNA itself. The sample lists 180,000 or so clones; approximately 85% were seen once. Germline loops: CDR1 MDHEN, CDR2 SYDVKM. Deletions cut 6 bases from V and 8 bases from J, with 16 bases between. This CDR3 has 13 residues. The rearrangement uses TRBV28 and TRBJ1-1; TRBD1 is a possible D gene (6 bases). The TCR comes from a man aged 40-50 years who had recovered from COVID-19. The sequenced sample consisted of peripheral blood. Here the CDR3 reads CASSDAGTLEAFF. For the CDR3, the DNA is TGTGCCAGCAGCGACGCCGGGACACTAGAAGCTTTCTTT. The entire variable domain, with the rest obtained from reference TRBV28 and TRBJ1-1, is as follows: DVKVTQSSRYLVKRTGEKVFLECVQDMDHENMFWYRQDPGLGLRLIYFSYDVKMKEKGDIPEGYSVSREKKERFSLILESASTNQTSMYLCASSDAGTLEAFFGQGTRLTVV.